This TCR beta chain was sequenced for a study of blood T cell repertoires in COVID-19. Across the whole study: COVID-19 samples collected from the United States, Italy and Spain covered acute and convalescent phases.

Source study methods: Scientists estimated how many nucleated cells there were by amplifying reference gene primers. TCRdb's table, derived via immunoSEQ multiplex PCR, lists solely in-frame clones and lacks some. The V and J calls and the clone size are those of that table, but D and trimming were determined from the DNA. The data contain fewer than 65,000 clones, 70% to 90% of them singletons. Sequencing was done on a sample of peripheral blood. The TCR sequence derives from a man in his 60s with acute or convalescent COVID-19.

CDR3 in DNA: TGTGCCAGCAGCGAATACGGAGGACAAGAGACCCAGTACTTC. Amino acid sequence: CASSEYGGQETQYF. The V and J genes are TRBV9 and TRBJ2-5; D might be TRBD2 (5 bases). Trimming took 3 bases from V and 2 from J, leaving 11 bases between them. The germline V gene encodes CDR1 SGDLS and CDR2 YYNGEE. The CDR3 loop spans 14 amino acids.